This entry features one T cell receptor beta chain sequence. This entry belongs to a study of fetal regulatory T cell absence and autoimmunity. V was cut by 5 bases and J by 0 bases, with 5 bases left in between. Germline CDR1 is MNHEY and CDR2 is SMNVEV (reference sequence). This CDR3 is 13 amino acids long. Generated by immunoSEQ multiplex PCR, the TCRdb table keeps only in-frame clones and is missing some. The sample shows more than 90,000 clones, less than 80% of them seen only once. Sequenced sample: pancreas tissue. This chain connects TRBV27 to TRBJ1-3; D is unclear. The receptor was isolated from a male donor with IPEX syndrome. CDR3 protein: CASSPLSGNTIYF. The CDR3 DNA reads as TGTGCCAGCAGTCCCCTCTCTGGAAACACCATATATTTT.